The source of this T cell receptor (beta chain) is a study of shared T cell receptors in the human thymus. Germline CDR1 is ENHRY and CDR2 is SYGVKD. J gave up 0 bases and V 4 bases, and 6 bases lay outside the gene matches. The CDR3 length is 18 residues. TCRdb's table, derived via immunoSEQ multiplex PCR, lists solely in-frame clones and lacks some. The sample records 640,000 or so clones, around 87% being singletons. This same sample was also part of a study on human thymus T cells. As that study records: Among the donors, all were healthy Finnish infants having corrective surgery for congenital heart defects. Resections obtained during corrective heart surgery supplied the thymus tissue. A high degree of thymic repertoire overlap among unrelated individuals was reported in related research.

Sequenced: thymocytes. This rearrangement joins TRBV10-3 to TRBJ2-5; 15 nucleotides match TRBD2. This clonotype was sampled from a boy younger than two with a congenital heart defect. In DNA form, the CDR3 reads TGTGCCATCAGTGTCTCGGGACTAGCGGGGGGCGACCAAGAGACCCAGTACTTC. Its protein product is CAISVSGLAGGDQETQYF.